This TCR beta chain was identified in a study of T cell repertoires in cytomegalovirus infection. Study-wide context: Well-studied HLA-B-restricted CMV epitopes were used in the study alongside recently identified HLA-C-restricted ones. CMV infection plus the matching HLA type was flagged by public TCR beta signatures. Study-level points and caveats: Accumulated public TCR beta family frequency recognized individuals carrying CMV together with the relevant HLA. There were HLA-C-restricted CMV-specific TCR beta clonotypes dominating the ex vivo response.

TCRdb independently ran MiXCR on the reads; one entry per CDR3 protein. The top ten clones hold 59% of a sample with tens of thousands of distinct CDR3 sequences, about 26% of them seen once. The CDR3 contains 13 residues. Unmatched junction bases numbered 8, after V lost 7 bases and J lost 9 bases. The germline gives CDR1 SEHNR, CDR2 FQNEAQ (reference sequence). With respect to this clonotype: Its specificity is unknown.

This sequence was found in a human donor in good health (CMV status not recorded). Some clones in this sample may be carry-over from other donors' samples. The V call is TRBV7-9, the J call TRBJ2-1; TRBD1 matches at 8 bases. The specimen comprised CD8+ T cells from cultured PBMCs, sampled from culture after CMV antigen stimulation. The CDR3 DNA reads TGTGCCAGCACCCTAACAGGGGGAGGTGAGCAGTTCTTC. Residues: CASTLTGGGEQFF.